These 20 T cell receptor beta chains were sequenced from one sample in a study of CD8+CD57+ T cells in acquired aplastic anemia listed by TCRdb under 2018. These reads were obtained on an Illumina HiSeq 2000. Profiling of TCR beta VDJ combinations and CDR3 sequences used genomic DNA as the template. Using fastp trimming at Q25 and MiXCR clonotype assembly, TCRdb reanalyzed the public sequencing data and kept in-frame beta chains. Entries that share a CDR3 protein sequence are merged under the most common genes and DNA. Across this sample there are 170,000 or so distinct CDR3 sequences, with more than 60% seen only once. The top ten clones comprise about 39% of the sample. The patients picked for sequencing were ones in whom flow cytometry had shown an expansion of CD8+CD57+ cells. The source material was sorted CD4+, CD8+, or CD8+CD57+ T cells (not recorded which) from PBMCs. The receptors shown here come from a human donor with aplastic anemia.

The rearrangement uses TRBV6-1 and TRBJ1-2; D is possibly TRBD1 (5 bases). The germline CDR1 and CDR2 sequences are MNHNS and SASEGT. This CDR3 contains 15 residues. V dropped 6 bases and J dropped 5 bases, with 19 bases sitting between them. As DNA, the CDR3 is TGTGCCAGCAGATGGACACCCATAGATTCTTATGGCTACACCTTC. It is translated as CASRWTPIDSYGYTF.

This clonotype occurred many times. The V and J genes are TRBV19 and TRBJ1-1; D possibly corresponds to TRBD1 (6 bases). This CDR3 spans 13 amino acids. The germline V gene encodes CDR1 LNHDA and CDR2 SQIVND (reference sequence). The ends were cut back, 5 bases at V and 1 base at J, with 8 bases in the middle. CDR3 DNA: TGTGCCAGTAGTCCGGGACAGAACACTGAAGCTTTCTTT. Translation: CASSPGQNTEAFF. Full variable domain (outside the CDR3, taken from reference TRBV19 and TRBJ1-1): DGGITQSPKYLFRKEGQNVTLSCEQNLNHDAMYWYRQDPGQGLRLIYYSQIVNDFQKGDIAEGYSVSREKKESFPLTVTSAQKNPTAFYLCASSPGQNTEAFFGQGTRLTVV.

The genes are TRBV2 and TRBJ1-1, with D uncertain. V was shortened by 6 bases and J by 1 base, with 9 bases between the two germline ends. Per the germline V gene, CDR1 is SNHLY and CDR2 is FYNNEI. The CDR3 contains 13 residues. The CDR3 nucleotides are TGTGCCAGCAGCTCTCTGGGGAACACTGAAGCTTTCTTT. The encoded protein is CASSSLGNTEAFF.

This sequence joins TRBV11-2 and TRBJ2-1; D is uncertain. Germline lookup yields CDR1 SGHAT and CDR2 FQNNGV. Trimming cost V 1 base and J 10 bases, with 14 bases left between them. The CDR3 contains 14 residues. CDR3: CASSLVEDHGEQFF. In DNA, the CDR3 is TGTGCCAGCAGCTTAGTTGAGGACCACGGGGAGCAGTTCTTC.

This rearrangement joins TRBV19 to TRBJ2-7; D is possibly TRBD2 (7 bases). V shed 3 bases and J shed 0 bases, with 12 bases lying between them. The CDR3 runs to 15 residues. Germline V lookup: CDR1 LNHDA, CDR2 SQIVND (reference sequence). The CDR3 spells CASSIEGGDSYEQYF. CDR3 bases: TGTGCCAGTAGTATTGAAGGGGGGGACTCCTACGAGCAGTACTTC. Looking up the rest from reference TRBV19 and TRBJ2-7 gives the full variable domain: DGGITQSPKYLFRKEGQNVTLSCEQNLNHDAMYWYRQDPGQGLRLIYYSQIVNDFQKGDIAEGYSVSREKKESFPLTVTSAQKNPTAFYLCASSIEGGDSYEQYFGPGTRLTVT.

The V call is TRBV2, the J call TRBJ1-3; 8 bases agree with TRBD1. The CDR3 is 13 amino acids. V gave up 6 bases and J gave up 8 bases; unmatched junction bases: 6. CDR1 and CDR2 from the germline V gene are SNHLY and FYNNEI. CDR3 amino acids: CASRFGQGDTIYF. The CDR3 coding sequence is TGTGCCAGCAGATTTGGACAGGGCGACACCATATATTTT.

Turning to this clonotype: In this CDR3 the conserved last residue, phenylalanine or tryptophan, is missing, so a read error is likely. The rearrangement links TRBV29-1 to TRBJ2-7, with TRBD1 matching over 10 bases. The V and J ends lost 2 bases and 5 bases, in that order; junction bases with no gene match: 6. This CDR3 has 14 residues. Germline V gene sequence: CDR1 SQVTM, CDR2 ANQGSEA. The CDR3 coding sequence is TGCAGCGTTGAAATCTTAGGGACAGGGGACGAGCAGTACCTC. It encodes CSVEILGTGDEQYL.

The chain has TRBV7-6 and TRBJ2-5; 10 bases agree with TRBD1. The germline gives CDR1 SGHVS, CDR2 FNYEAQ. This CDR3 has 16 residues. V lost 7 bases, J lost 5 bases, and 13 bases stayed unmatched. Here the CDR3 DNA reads TGTGCCAGCACCGCGGATACGGGACAGGGGTTGGAGACCCAGTACTTC. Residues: CASTADTGQGLETQYF.

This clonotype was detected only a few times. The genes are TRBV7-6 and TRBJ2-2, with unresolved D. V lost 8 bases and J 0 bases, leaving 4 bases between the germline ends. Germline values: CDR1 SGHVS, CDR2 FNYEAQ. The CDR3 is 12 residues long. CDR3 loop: CASGTNTGELFF. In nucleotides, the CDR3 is TGTGCCAGCGGTACGAACACCGGGGAGCTGTTTTTT.

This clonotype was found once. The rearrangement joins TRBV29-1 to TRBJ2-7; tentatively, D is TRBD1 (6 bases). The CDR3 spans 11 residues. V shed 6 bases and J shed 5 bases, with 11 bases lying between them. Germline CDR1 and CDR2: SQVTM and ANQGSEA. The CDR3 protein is CSVSGVDEQYF. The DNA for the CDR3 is TGCAGCGTCTCAGGGGTGGACGAGCAGTACTTC.

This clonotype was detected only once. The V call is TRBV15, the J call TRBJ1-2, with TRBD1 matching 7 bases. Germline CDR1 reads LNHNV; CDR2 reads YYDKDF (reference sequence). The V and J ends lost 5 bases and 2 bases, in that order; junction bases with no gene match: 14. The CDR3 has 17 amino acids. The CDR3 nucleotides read TGTGCCACCAGCTCCCAGGACAGGCTGGGGAAAAACTATGGCTACACCTTC. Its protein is CATSSQDRLGKNYGYTF.

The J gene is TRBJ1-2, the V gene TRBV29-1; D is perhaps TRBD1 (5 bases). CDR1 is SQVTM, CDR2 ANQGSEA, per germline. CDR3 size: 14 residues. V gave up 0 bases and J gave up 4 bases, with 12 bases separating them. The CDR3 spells CSVEDQGAGYGYTF. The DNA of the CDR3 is TGCAGCGTTGAAGATCAGGGCGCAGGCTATGGCTACACCTTC.

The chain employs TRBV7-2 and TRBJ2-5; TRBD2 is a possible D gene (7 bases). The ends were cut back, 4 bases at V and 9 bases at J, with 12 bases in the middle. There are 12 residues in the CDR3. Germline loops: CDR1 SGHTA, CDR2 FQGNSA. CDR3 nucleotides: TGTGCCAGCAGCTCCGAAGGGGGGGCCCAGTACTTC. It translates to CASSSEGGAQYF.

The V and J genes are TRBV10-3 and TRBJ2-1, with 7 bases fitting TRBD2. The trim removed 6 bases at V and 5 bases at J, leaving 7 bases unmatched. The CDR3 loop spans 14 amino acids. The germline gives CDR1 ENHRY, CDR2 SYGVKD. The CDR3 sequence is CAIRVTSSNNEQFF. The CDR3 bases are TGTGCCATCAGGGTGACTAGCAGTAACAATGAGCAGTTCTTC.

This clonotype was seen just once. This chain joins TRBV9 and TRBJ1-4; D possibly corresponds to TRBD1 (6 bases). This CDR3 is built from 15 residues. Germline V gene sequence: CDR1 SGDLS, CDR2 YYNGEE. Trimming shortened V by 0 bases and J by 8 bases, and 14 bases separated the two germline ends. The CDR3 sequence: CASSVGRTEIEKLFF. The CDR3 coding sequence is TGTGCCAGCAGCGTAGGACGGACAGAAATAGAAAAACTGTTTTTT.

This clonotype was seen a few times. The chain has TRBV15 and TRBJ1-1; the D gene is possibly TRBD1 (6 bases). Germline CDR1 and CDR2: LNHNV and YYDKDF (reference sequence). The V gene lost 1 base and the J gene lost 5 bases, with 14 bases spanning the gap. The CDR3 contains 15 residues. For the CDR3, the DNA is TGTGCCACCAGCAGAGTGGTAGGGGGGTGGACTGAAGCTTTCTTT. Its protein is CATSRVVGGWTEAFF. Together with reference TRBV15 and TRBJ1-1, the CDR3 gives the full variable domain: DAMVIQNPRYQVTQFGKPVTLSCSQTLNHNVMYWYQQKSSQAPKLLFHYYDKDFNNEADTPDNFQSRRPNTSFCFLDIRSPGLGDTAMYLCATSRVVGGWTEAFFGQGTRLTVV.

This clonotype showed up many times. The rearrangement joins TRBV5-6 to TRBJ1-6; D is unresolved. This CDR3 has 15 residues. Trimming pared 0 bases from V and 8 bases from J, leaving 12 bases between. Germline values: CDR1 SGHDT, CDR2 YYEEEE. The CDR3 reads CASSLEVTADSPLHF. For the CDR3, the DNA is TGTGCCAGCAGCTTGGAGGTCACAGCAGATTCACCCCTCCACTTT.

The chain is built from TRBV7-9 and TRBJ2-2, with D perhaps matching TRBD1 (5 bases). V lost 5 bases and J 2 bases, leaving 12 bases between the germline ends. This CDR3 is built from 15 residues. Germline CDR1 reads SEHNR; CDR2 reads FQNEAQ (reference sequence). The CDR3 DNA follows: TGTGCCAGCAGCGGACCGGACACCAACACCGGGGAGCTGTTTTTT. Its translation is CASSGPDTNTGELFF.

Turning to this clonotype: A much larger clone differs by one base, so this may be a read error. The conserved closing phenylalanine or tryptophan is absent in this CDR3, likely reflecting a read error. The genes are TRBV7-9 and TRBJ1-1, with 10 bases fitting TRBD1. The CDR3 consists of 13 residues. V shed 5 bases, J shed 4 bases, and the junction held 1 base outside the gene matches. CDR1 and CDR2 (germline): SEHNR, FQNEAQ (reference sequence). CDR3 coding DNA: TGTGCCAGCAGCCGGACAGGGGGCACTGAAGCTTTCTCT. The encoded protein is CASSRTGGTEAFS.

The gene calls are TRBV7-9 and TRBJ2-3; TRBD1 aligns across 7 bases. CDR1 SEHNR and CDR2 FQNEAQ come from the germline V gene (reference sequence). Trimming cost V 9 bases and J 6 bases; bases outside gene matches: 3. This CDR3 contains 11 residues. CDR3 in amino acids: CASKDRDTQYF. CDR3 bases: TGTGCCAGTAAGGACAGGGATACGCAGTATTTT.